The 9 T cell receptor beta chains presented below share a single source sample, sequenced in a study of Ad26.COV2.S vaccination and SARS-CoV-2 variants (dated by TCRdb to about 2021). Per the publication, the treatment or condition label means: 15 to 20 received Ad26.COV2.S at low or high dose, single or two shots; roughly five received placebo; per-sample allocation not given. Repertoires of vaccine and placebo recipients were sequenced from samples collected on day 63 after the first injection. The library was obtained by the immunoSEQ multiplex PCR assay. The table comes from immuneACCESS by way of TCRdb, which keeps in-frame sequences with V and J called. Part of the clones is missing from these tables; in studies checked, under half for an unresolved V gene and the rest for unknown reasons. This sample lists over 200,000 clones; around 89% were detected once. The ten biggest clones cover roughly a tenth of the sample.

The sample consisted of peripheral blood, taken in a trial of Ad26.COV2.S vaccine versus placebo. The source of these receptors is a person aged 18 to 65 who received the Ad26.COV2.S COVID-19 vaccine or a placebo.

The rearrangement joins TRBV2 to TRBJ1-6; 7 bases fit TRBD1. CDR1 and CDR2 from the germline V gene are SNHLY and FYNNEI. V shed 7 bases, J shed 9 bases, and the junction held 12 bases outside the gene matches. The CDR3 is 15 residues long. CDR3 residues: CASIRQGLTGSPLHF. The CDR3 nucleotides read TGTGCCAGCATACGACAGGGACTAACTGGTTCACCCCTCCACTTT.

CDR3 bases: TGTGCCAGCAGCTCCGGTGGGGGAGCCCTACAGCGAGAGCAGTTCTTC. The encoded protein is CASSSGGGALQREQFF. The V call is TRBV7-9, the J call TRBJ2-1; possibly TRBD1 or TRBD2 for D (5 bases each). V lost 4 bases to trimming and J lost 10 bases, with 23 bases between them. Germline V gives CDR1 SEHNR, CDR2 FQNEAQ (reference sequence). The CDR3 is 16 residues long. The whole variable domain, filled in from reference TRBV7-9 and TRBJ2-1, reads DTGVSQNPRHKITKRGQNVTFRCDPISEHNRLYWYRQTLGQGPEFLTYFQNEAQLEKSRLLSDRFSAERPKGSFSTLEIQRTEQGDSAMYLCASSSGGGALQREQFFGPGTRLTVL.

The V gene is TRBV5-1, the J gene TRBJ2-7; 7 bases are a match to TRBD2. V was clipped by 5 bases and J by 3 bases; unmatched bases: 11. The germline gives CDR1 SGHRS, CDR2 YFSETQ. The CDR3 covers 15 residues. In DNA, the CDR3 is TGCGCCAGCAGTGTGGCGCCTAGCGGTGGCTACGAGCAGTACTTC. Its protein product is CASSVAPSGGYEQYF. The whole variable domain, remainder taken from reference TRBV5-1 and TRBJ2-7, is KAGVTQTPRYLIKTRGQQVTLSCSPISGHRSVSWYQQTPGQGLQFLFEYFSETQRNKGNFPGRFSGRQFSNSRSEMNVSTLELGDSALYLCASSVAPSGGYEQYFGPGTRLTVT.

The chain recombines TRBV3-1 (or the pseudogene TRBV3-2) with TRBJ2-1, with D tentatively TRBD1 (6 bases). There are 13 residues in the CDR3. Trimming took 6 bases from V and 15 from J, leaving 21 bases between them. Germline-derived CDR1 and CDR2 are LGHDT and YNNKEL (reference sequence). The CDR3, as DNA: TGTGCCAGCAGTGCCGTAGCTGGGGGCTTCAGGTTCTTC. Translating gives CASSAVAGGFRFF.

This clone was seen a single time. V is TRBV19 and J is TRBJ2-7, with D perhaps being TRBD1 or TRBD2 (5 bases each). Trimming took off 7 bases at V and 2 bases at J, with 15 bases between the two ends. The germline gives CDR1 LNHDA, CDR2 SQIVND (reference sequence). This CDR3 contains 14 residues. In DNA, the CDR3 is TGTGCCAGTACCTCGAGGGACCCTGCCTACGAGCAGTACTTC. This translates into CASTSRDPAYEQYF. The full variable domain, with the rest looked up from reference TRBV19 and TRBJ2-7, is DGGITQSPKYLFRKEGQNVTLSCEQNLNHDAMYWYRQDPGQGLRLIYYSQIVNDFQKGDIAEGYSVSREKKESFPLTVTSAQKNPTAFYLCASTSRDPAYEQYFGPGTRLTVT.

The chain couples TRBV19 to TRBJ2-2; 8 nucleotides agree with TRBD1. Trimming cost V 2 bases and J 6 bases; bases outside gene matches: 2. Germline values: CDR1 LNHDA, CDR2 SQIVND (reference sequence). This CDR3 has 14 residues. This CDR3 reads CASSINRGAGELFF. The CDR3 DNA reads as TGTGCCAGTAGTATAAACAGGGGGGCCGGGGAGCTGTTTTTT. Looking up the rest from reference TRBV19 and TRBJ2-2 gives the full variable domain: DGGITQSPKYLFRKEGQNVTLSCEQNLNHDAMYWYRQDPGQGLRLIYYSQIVNDFQKGDIAEGYSVSREKKESFPLTVTSAQKNPTAFYLCASSINRGAGELFFGEGSRLTVL.

This clone was seen a single time. J is TRBJ1-4 and V is TRBV5-1; 8 bases match TRBD1. V trimming: 4 bases; J trimming: 4 bases; junction bases outside the gene matches: 6. In germline, CDR1 is SGHRS, CDR2 YFSETQ. The CDR3 length is 15 residues. The CDR3 here is CASSHGTGNNEKLFF. The CDR3 DNA reads as TGCGCCAGCAGCCACGGGACAGGAAATAATGAAAAACTGTTTTTT.

In its sample, this clone was seen once. The chain links TRBV9 to TRBJ1-2; D gene ambiguous. CDR1 is SGDLS, CDR2 YYNGEE, per germline. The CDR3 totals 12 residues. With 5 bases removed from V and 5 bases from J, the gap between germline ends came to 10 bases. CDR3 region: CASSPPGYGYTF. CDR3 coding DNA: TGTGCCAGCAGTCCACCCGGATATGGCTACACCTTC.

The sample holds one count of this clone. The CDR3 region is CASSLVAYEQYF. CDR3 DNA sequence: TGTGCCAGCAGCTTGGTCGCCTACGAGCAGTACTTC. This chain links TRBV6-5 with TRBJ2-7; D is ambiguous. This CDR3 contains 12 residues. From germline, CDR1 is MNHEY and CDR2 SVGAGI. V was clipped by 6 bases and J by 2 bases, with 8 bases between them.